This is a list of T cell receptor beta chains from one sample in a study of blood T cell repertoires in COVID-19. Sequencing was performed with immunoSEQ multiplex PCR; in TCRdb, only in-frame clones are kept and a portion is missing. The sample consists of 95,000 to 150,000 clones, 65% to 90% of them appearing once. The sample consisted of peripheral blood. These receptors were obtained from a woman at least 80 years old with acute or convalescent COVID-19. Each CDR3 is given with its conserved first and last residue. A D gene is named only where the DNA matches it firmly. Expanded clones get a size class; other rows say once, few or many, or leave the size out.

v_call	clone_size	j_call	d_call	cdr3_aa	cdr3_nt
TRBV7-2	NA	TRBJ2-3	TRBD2	CASTHPRGGTDTQYF	TGTGCCAGCACCCATCCGCGGGGGGGCACAGATACGCAGTATTTT
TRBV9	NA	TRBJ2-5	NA	CASSPLETQYF	TGTGCCAGCAGCCCTCTGGAGACCCAGTACTTC
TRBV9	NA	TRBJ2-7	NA	CASSPGQKTYEQYF	TGTGCCAGCAGCCCCGGACAGAAGACCTACGAGCAGTACTTC
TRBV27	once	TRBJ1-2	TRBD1	CASSTRQGADYGYTF	TGTGCCAGCAGTACTCGCCAGGGGGCTGACTATGGCTACACCTTC
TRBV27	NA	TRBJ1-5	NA	CASSSLQTGDQPQHF	TGTGCCAGCAGCTCCCTCCAGACGGGAGATCAGCCCCAGCATTTT
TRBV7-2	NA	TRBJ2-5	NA	CASSRGVAETQYF	TGTGCCAGCAGCCGCGGAGTCGCGGAGACCCAGTACTTC
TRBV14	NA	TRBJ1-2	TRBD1	CASSHTLTGPNYGYTF	TGTGCCAGCAGCCACACCCTGACAGGGCCTAACTATGGCTACACCTTC
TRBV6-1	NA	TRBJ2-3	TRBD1	CASSARTGWSTDTQYF	TGTGCCAGCAGTGCCCGGACAGGGTGGAGCACAGATACGCAGTATTTT
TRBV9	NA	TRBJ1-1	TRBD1	CASSVGIGQGGTEAFF	TGTGCCAGCAGCGTGGGCATTGGACAGGGCGGCACTGAAGCTTTCTTT
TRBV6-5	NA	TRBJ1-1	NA	CASSFEGNTEAFF	TGTGCCAGCAGTTTCGAGGGGAACACTGAAGCTTTCTTT
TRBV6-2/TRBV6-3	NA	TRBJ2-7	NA	CASSYGSGISYEQYF	TGTGCCAGCAGTTACGGGTCGGGGATCTCCTACGAGCAGTACTTC
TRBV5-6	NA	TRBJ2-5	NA	CASIFRAGPQETQYF	TGTGCCAGCATTTTCCGGGCGGGGCCCCAAGAGACCCAGTACTTC
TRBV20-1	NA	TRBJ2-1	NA	CSARVREQFF	TGCAGTGCTAGAGTGAGAGAGCAGTTCTTC
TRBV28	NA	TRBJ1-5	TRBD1	CASSSGQGDQPQHF	TGTGCCAGCAGTTCAGGACAGGGGGACCAGCCCCAGCATTTT
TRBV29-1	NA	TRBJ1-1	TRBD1	CSVLRDSVYTEAFF	TGCAGCGTGCTCCGGGACAGTGTTTACACTGAAGCTTTCTTT
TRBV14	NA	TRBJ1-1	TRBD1	CASKGQVNTEAFF	TGTGCCAGTAAGGGACAGGTTAACACTGAAGCTTTCTTT
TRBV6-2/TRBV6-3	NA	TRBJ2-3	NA	CASSYQTDTQYF	TGTGCCAGCAGTTACCAAACAGATACGCAGTATTTT
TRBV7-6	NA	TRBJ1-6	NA	CASSPRMSGLENSPLHF	TGTGCCAGCAGCCCTCGAATGTCAGGACTGGAAAATTCACCCCTCCACTTT
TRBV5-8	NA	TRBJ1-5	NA	CASSADPGGNQPQHF	TGTGCCAGCAGCGCGGACCCGGGAGGCAATCAGCCCCAGCATTTT